The clone carrying this TCR beta chain was counted between two and nine times. The antigen is unknown. This sample was included in a study of blood T cells in healthy people across ages. Regarding the study as a whole: In the absence of known donor CMV status, changes in expanded clonotypes were possibly confounded.

A sample-barcoded 5' primer and a J-beta primer mix were used in a second PCR of about 7 to 12 cycles. Each CDR3 protein is one row after TCRdb ran MiXCR on the 5' RACE reads. This table holds more than 1,400,000 distinct CDR3 sequences, 42% found once. Each donor's blood draw was roughly 9.8 milliliters of peripheral blood. Researchers report isolating at least 6.5 million PBMCs per sample. The sequencing sample was made of blood. The clonotype originates from a woman aged 18 to 35 in good health.

Written as DNA, the CDR3 is TGTGCCAGCAGCCAAGATTTACTACTAGCGGGAGTCTACGAGCAGTACTTC. This translates into CASSQDLLLAGVYEQYF. V and J are TRBV4-2 and TRBJ2-7; 11 bases fit TRBD2. CDR1 LGHNA and CDR2 YNFKEQ come from the germline V gene. CDR3 length: 17 residues. Trimming removed 0 bases from V and 3 bases from J; junction bases left unmatched: 7.